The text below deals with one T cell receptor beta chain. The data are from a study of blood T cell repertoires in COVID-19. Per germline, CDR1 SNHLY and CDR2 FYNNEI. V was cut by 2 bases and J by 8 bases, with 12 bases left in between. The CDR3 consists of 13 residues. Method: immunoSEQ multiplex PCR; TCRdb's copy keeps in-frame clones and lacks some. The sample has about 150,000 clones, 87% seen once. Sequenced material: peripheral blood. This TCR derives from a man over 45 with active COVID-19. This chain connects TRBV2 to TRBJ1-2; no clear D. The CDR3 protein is CASSESGRRGYTF. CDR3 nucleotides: TGTGCCAGCAGTGAATCTGGGCGCCGGGGCTACACCTTC.